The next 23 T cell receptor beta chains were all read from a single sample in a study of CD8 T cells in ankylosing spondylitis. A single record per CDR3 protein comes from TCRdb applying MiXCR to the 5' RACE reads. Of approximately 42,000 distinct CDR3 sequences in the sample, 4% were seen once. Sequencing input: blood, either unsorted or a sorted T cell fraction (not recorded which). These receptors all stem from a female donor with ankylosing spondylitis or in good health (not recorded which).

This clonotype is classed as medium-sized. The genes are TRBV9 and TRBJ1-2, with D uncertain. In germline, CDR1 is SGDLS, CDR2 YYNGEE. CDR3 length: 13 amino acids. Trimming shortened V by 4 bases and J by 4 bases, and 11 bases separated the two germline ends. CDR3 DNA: TGTGCCAGCAGCCGCACTCCGATCTATGGCTACACCTTC. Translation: CASSRTPIYGYTF.

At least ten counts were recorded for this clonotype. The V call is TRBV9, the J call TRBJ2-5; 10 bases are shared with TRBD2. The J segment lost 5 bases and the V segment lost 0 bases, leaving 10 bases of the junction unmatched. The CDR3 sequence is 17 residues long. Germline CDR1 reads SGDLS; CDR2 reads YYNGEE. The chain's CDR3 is CASSVDPSGGQKETQYF. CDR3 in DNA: TGTGCCAGCAGCGTAGATCCTAGCGGGGGTCAAAAGGAGACCCAGTACTTC.

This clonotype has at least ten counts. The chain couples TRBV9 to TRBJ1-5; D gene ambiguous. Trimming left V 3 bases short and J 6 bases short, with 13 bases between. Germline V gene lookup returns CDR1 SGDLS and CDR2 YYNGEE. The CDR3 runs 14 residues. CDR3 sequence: CASSGGPSGQPQHF. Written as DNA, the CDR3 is TGTGCCAGCAGCGGTGGCCCCTCCGGTCAGCCCCAGCATTTT.

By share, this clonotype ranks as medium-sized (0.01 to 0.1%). CDR3 nucleotides: TGTGCCAGCAGCGTAGCTCTTAGTAGGGATGAGCAGTTCTTC. Translated: CASSVALSRDEQFF. The J gene is TRBJ2-1, the V gene TRBV9; no firm D call. The V end was cut by 0 bases, the J end by 8 bases, with 12 bases between. Germline V gives CDR1 SGDLS, CDR2 YYNGEE. The CDR3 runs to 14 residues. Supplemented by reference TRBV9 and TRBJ2-1, the full variable domain reads DSGVTQTPKHLITATGQRVTLRCSPRSGDLSVYWYQQSLDQGLQFLIQYYNGEERAKGNILERFSAQQFPDLHSELNLSSLELGDSALYFCASSVALSRDEQFFGPGTRLTVL.

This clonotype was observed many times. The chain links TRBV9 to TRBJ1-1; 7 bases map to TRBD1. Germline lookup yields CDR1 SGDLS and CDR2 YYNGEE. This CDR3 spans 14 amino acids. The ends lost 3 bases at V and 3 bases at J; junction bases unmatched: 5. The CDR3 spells CASSAQGPDTEAFF. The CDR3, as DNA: TGTGCCAGCAGCGCACAGGGGCCTGACACTGAAGCTTTCTTT.

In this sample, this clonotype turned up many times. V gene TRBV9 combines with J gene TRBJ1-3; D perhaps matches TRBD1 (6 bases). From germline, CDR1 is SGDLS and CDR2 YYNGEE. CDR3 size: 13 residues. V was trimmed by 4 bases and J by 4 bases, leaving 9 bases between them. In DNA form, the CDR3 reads TGTGCCAGCAGCCGACAGGACGGAAACACCATATATTTT. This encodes CASSRQDGNTIYF.

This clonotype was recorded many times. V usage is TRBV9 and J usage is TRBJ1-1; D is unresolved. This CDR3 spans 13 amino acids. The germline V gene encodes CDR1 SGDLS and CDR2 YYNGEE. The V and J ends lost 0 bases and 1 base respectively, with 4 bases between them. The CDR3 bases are TGTGCCAGCAGCGTAGGGACGAACACTGAAGCTTTCTTT. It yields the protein CASSVGTNTEAFF. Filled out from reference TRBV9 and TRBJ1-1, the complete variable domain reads DSGVTQTPKHLITATGQRVTLRCSPRSGDLSVYWYQQSLDQGLQFLIQYYNGEERAKGNILERFSAQQFPDLHSELNLSSLELGDSALYFCASSVGTNTEAFFGQGTRLTVV.

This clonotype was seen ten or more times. CDR3 sequence reads: CASSLGTVGKPLHF. The CDR3 DNA follows: TGTGCCAGCAGCTTGGGGACAGTCGGTAAACCCCTCCACTTT. The chain carries TRBV9 and TRBJ1-6, with 7 bases that match TRBD1. This CDR3 spans 14 amino acids. V lost 4 bases and J lost 12; bases outside the gene matches: 10. Germline CDR1 SGDLS, CDR2 YYNGEE.

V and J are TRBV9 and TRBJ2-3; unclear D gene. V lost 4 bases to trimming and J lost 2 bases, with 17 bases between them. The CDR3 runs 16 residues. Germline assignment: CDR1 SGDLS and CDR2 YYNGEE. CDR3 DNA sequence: TGTGCCAGCAGCCCCGAAACCTTAGGACCCACAGATACGCAGTATTTT. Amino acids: CASSPETLGPTDTQYF.

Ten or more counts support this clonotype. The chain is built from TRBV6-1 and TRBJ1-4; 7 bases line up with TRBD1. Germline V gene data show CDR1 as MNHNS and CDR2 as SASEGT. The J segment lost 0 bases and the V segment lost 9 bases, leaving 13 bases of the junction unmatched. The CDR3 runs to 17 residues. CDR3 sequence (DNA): TGTGCCAGAACGAGCAGGGGGGCCCGCGCAACTAATGAAAAACTGTTTTTT. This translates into CARTSRGARATNEKLFF.

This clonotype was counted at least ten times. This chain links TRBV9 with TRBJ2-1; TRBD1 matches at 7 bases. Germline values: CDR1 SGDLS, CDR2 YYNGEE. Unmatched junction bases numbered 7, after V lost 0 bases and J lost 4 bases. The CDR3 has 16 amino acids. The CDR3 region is CASSVGAAGGYNEQFF. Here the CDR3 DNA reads TGTGCCAGCAGCGTAGGGGCGGCAGGGGGTTACAATGAGCAGTTCTTC.

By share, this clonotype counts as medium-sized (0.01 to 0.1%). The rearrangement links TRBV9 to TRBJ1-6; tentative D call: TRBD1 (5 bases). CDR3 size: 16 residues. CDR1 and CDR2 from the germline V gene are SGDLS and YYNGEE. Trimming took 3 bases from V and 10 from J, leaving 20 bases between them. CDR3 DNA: TGTGCCAGCAGCGCCCTCGACATGTGGGGGAACTCACCCCTCCACTTT. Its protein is CASSALDMWGNSPLHF.

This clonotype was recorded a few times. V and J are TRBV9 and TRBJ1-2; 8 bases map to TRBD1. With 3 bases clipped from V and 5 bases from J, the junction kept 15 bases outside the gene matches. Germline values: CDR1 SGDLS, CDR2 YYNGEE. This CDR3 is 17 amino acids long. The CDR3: CASSGAGAGGWGYGYTF. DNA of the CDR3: TGTGCCAGCAGCGGGGCTGGGGCAGGGGGCTGGGGTTATGGCTACACCTTC.

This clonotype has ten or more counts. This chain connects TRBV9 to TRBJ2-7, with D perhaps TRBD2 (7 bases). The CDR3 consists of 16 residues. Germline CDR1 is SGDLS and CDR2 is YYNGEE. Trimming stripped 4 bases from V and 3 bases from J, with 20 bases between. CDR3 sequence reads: CASSLQGGGEFYEQYF. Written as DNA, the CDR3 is TGTGCCAGCAGCCTTCAAGGGGGGGGCGAGTTCTACGAGCAGTACTTC.

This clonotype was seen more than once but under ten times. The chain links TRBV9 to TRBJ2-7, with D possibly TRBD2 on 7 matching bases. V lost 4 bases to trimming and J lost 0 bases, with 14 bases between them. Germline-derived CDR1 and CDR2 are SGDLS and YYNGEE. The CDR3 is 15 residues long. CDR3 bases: TGTGCCAGCAGCCCTCGGGGAGGGGGCTCCTACGAGCAGTACTTC. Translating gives CASSPRGGGSYEQYF.

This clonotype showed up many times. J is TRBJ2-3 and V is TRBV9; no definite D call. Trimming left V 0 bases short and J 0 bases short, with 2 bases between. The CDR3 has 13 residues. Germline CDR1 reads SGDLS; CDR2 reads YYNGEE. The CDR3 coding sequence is TGTGCCAGCAGCGTAGTGAGCACAGATACGCAGTATTTT. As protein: CASSVVSTDTQYF.

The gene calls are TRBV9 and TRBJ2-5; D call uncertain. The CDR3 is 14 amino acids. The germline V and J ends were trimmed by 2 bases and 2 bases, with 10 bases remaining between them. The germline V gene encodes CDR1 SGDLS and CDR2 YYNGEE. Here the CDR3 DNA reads TGTGCCAGCAGCGTCACAGTGAATCAAGAGACCCAGTACTTC. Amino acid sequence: CASSVTVNQETQYF. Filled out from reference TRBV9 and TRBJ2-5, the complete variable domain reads DSGVTQTPKHLITATGQRVTLRCSPRSGDLSVYWYQQSLDQGLQFLIQYYNGEERAKGNILERFSAQQFPDLHSELNLSSLELGDSALYFCASSVTVNQETQYFGPGTRLLVL.

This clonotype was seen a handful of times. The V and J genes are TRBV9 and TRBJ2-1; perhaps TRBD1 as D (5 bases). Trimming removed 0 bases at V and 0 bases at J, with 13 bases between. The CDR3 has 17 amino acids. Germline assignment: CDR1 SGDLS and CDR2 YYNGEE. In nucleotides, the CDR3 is TGTGCCAGCAGCGTAGAAAATTATAGGGGCTCCTACAATGAGCAGTTCTTC. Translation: CASSVENYRGSYNEQFF.

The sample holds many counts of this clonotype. CDR3 in DNA: TGTGCCAGCAGCGTGGAAGGATTCACAGATACGCAGTATTTT. The encoded protein is CASSVEGFTDTQYF. This chain uses TRBV9 with TRBJ2-3; no clear D. Germline loops: CDR1 SGDLS, CDR2 YYNGEE. V was trimmed by 2 bases and J by 2 bases, leaving 9 bases between them. CDR3 size: 14 residues.

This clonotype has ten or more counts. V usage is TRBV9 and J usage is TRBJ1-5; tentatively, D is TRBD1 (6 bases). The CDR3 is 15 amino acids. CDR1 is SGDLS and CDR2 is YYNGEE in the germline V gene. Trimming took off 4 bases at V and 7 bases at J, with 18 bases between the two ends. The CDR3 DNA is TGTGCCAGCAGCCCAGAGGGGGGACTTGGACAGCCCCAGCATTTT. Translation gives CASSPEGGLGQPQHF.

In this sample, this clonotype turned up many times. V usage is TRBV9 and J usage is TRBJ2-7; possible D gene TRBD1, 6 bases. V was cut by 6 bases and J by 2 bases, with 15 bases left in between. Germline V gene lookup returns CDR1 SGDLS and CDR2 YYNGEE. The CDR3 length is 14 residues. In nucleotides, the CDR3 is TGTGCCAGCACCCCGGGACATTTCGCCTACGAGCAGTACTTC. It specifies CASTPGHFAYEQYF.

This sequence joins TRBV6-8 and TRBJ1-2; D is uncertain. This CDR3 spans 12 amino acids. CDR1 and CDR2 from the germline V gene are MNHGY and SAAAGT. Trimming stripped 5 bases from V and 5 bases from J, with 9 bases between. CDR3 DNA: TGTGCCAGCAGTATGCAAAGTTATGGCTACACCTTC. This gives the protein CASSMQSYGYTF.

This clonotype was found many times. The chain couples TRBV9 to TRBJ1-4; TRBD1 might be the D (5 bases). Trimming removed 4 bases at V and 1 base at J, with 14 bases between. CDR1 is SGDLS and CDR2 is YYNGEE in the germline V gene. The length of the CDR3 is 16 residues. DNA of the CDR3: TGTGCCAGCAGCCCCACTACGGGGGGAACTAATGAAAAACTGTTTTTT. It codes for CASSPTTGGTNEKLFF. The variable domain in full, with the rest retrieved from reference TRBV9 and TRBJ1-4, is DSGVTQTPKHLITATGQRVTLRCSPRSGDLSVYWYQQSLDQGLQFLIQYYNGEERAKGNILERFSAQQFPDLHSELNLSSLELGDSALYFCASSPTTGGTNEKLFFGSGTQLSVL.